Presented here are 30 T cell receptor beta chains from one specimen sequenced in a study of OX40 agonist ivuxolimab in advanced cancers. The repertoire was sequenced with immunoSEQ multiplex PCR; TCRdb's copy has only in-frame clones and lacks some. This repertoire shows about 77,000 clones, approximately 93% found once; its top ten account for around 21%. This specimen was CD4+ or CD8+ T cells sorted from blood, taken in a trial of the OX40 agonist ivuxolimab. The receptors were gathered from an adult with an advanced solid tumor such as melanoma, head and neck, liver or kidney cancer.

This clone was observed once. V and J are TRBV19 and TRBJ2-1; D not resolved. V lost 2 bases and J lost 4, with 9 bases in between. This CDR3 contains 14 residues. Germline CDR1 reads LNHDA; CDR2 reads SQIVND (reference sequence). In DNA, the CDR3 is TGTGCCAGTAGTATACGGACGGATTACAATGAGCAGTTCTTC. Translated, it gives CASSIRTDYNEQFF.

This clone has only a few counts. This chain connects TRBV30 to TRBJ1-1, with a weak D call TRBD1 (5 bases). In germline, CDR1 is GTSNPN, CDR2 SVGIG (reference sequence). Trimming took off 3 bases at V and 0 bases at J, with 8 bases between the two ends. The CDR3 length is 13 residues. Here the CDR3 reads CAWRDTLNTEAFF. The CDR3 DNA reads TGTGCCTGGAGGGACACCCTGAACACTGAAGCTTTCTTT. Complete variable domain (other parts from reference TRBV30 and TRBJ1-1): SQTIHQWPATLVQPVGSPLSLECTVEGTSNPNLYWYRQAAGRGLQLLFYSVGIGQISSEVPQNLSASRPQDRQFILSSKKLLLSDSGFYLCAWRDTLNTEAFFGQGTRLTVV.

In DNA, the CDR3 is TGTGCCAGTAGTCACCACTCCCTAGGGGAGACCCAGTACTTC. Encoded protein: CASSHHSLGETQYF. The chain uses TRBV19 and TRBJ2-5; D gene uncertain. CDR1 LNHDA and CDR2 SQIVND come from the germline V gene (reference sequence). The CDR3 extends over 14 amino acids. V gave up 5 bases and J gave up 5 bases, with 15 bases separating them.

The chain's CDR3 is CASSMGQGVGEAFF. The CDR3 nucleotides read TGTGCCAGTAGTATGGGACAGGGGGTCGGTGAAGCTTTCTTT. The chain employs TRBV19 and TRBJ1-1, with 11 positions matching TRBD1. After removal of 3 bases from V and 7 bases from J, the junction contained 4 bases not matched to a gene. Looked up from germline, CDR1 is LNHDA and CDR2 is SQIVND (reference sequence). This CDR3 is built from 14 residues.

The chain joins TRBV7-6 to TRBJ2-5, with D possibly being TRBD2 (5 bases). The germline CDR1 and CDR2 sequences are SGHVS and FNYEAQ. CDR3 length equals 16 residues. V lost 2 bases to trimming and J lost 7 bases, with 20 bases between them. CDR3 protein: CASSLRSLAGYGTQYF. DNA of the CDR3: TGTGCCAGCAGCTTACGGTCGCTAGCCGGATACGGGACCCAGTACTTC.

This chain joins TRBV19 and TRBJ1-1; 7 bases are a match to TRBD1. Germline CDR1 is LNHDA and CDR2 is SQIVND (reference sequence). J lost 6 bases, V lost 7 bases, and 8 bases had no gene match. The CDR3 runs 13 residues. Here the CDR3 reads CASTADRVAEAFF. DNA for the CDR3: TGTGCCAGTACCGCTGACAGGGTGGCTGAAGCTTTCTTT. Full variable domain (outside the CDR3, taken from reference TRBV19 and TRBJ1-1): DGGITQSPKYLFRKEGQNVTLSCEQNLNHDAMYWYRQDPGQGLRLIYYSQIVNDFQKGDIAEGYSVSREKKESFPLTVTSAQKNPTAFYLCASTADRVAEAFFGQGTRLTVV.

This chain uses TRBV9 with TRBJ2-7; 10 bases align to TRBD2. The CDR3 loop spans 16 amino acids. Germline CDR1 SGDLS, CDR2 YYNGEE. V dropped 3 bases and J dropped 5; count of bases not matched to a gene: 11. This chain's CDR3 is CASSASSSGRIHEQYF. CDR3 coding DNA: TGTGCCAGCAGCGCAAGTTCTAGCGGGAGAATCCACGAGCAGTACTTC.

V and J are TRBV30 and TRBJ1-2, with D hard to call. Germline CDR1 GTSNPN, CDR2 SVGIG (reference sequence). Trimming cost V 0 bases and J 4 bases, with 6 bases left between them. The CDR3 is 12 amino acids. Here the CDR3 DNA reads TGTGCCTGGAGTGTACCCAGCTATGGCTACACCTTC. It is translated as CAWSVPSYGYTF.

The V call is TRBV6-5, the J call TRBJ2-4, with TRBD1 as a possible D gene (6 bases). Germline V lookup: CDR1 MNHEY, CDR2 SVGAGI. The CDR3 has 16 residues. Trimming took off 0 bases at V and 3 bases at J, with 12 bases between the two ends. The CDR3 DNA reads TGTGCCAGCAGTTACTCCTCAGGGGAAGGCAAAAACATTCAGTACTTC. This codes for CASSYSSGEGKNIQYF.

The rearrangement joins TRBV7-6 to TRBJ2-5, with D perhaps matching TRBD2 (7 bases). Germline V gives CDR1 SGHVS, CDR2 FNYEAQ. Between the trimmed V and J ends, which lost 2 bases and 5 bases, there was a span of 15 bases. This CDR3 has 15 amino acids. DNA for the CDR3: TGTGCCAGCAGCTTAAGGGGGAGGGCCTTGGAGACCCAGTACTTC. Its translation: CASSLRGRALETQYF.

V is TRBV7-8 and J is TRBJ2-7; 8 nucleotides agree with TRBD1. Germline V gene sequence: CDR1 SGHVS, CDR2 FQNEAQ. V shed 0 bases and J 2 bases; nucleotides not matched to a gene: 3. The CDR3 contains 15 residues. This CDR3 reads CASSLATGATYEQYF. The CDR3 nucleotides are TGTGCCAGCAGCTTAGCGACAGGGGCTACCTACGAGCAGTACTTC.

The chain carries TRBV28 and TRBJ1-5; 8 nucleotides agree with TRBD1. The CDR3 has 16 residues. V gave up 3 bases and J gave up 5 bases; unmatched junction bases: 9. Germline V gene lookup returns CDR1 MDHEN and CDR2 SYDVKM. CDR3 residues: CASSLGSPGGYQPQHF. The CDR3 DNA sequence: TGTGCCAGCAGTTTGGGGAGCCCAGGGGGCTATCAGCCCCAGCATTTT.

The CDR3 DNA reads TGCGCCAGCAGCTTGGTCCCAGGGGGGATGGCCGGGGAGCTGTTTTTT. Amino acid sequence: CASSLVPGGMAGELFF. The chain uses TRBV5-1 and TRBJ2-2; TRBD1 might be the D (7 bases). Trimming pared 0 bases from V and 6 bases from J, leaving 15 bases between. The CDR3 sequence is 16 residues long. Per germline, CDR1 SGHRS and CDR2 YFSETQ.

The chain uses TRBV12-5 and TRBJ1-1; D is perhaps TRBD1 (5 bases). The CDR3 covers 14 residues. The V and J ends lost 5 bases and 5 bases respectively, with 15 bases between them. The germline gives CDR1 LGHNT, CDR2 FRNRAP. The CDR3 loop is CASGPGVGETEAFF. For the CDR3, the DNA is TGTGCTAGTGGTCCCGGGGTGGGGGAGACTGAAGCTTTCTTT.

The chain combines TRBV13 with TRBJ1-2; D gene unclear. V was cut by 5 bases and J by 2 bases, with 6 bases left in between. Germline assignment: CDR1 PRHDT and CDR2 FYEKMQ (reference sequence). There are 12 residues in the CDR3. The CDR3 protein is CASSVDNYGYTF. DNA of the CDR3: TGTGCCAGCAGCGTAGACAACTATGGCTACACCTTC.

This clone was detected only once. This chain connects TRBV7-2 to TRBJ1-3, with a tentative D call TRBD1 (5 bases). V lost 5 bases and J 4 bases, leaving 15 bases between the germline ends. The CDR3 has 15 amino acids. Germline V CDR1 and CDR2: SGHTA, FQGNSA. Here the CDR3 DNA reads TGTGCCAGCAGCCCCAGGGCTGCCACCGGAAACACCATATATTTT. Its protein product is CASSPRAATGNTIYF.

The V call is TRBV7-2, the J call TRBJ2-2; 7 bases agree with TRBD2. The germline V gene has CDR1 SGHTA and CDR2 FQGNSA. Losses at the gene ends were 4 bases for V and 6 bases for J; bases not matched to a gene: 5. This CDR3 contains 14 residues. This chain's CDR3 is CASSYGTIAGELFF. The CDR3 DNA follows: TGTGCCAGCAGCTACGGGACTATCGCCGGGGAGCTGTTTTTT.

V and J are TRBV29-1 and TRBJ2-7; D possibly matches TRBD1 or TRBD2 (7 bases each). This CDR3 has 15 residues. Germline loops: CDR1 SQVTM, CDR2 ANQGSEA. Trimming took off 6 bases at V and 0 bases at J, with 18 bases between the two ends. As DNA, the CDR3 is TGCAGCGTCCGAGGGGGGGACAGAACCTCCTACGAGCAGTACTTC. Residues: CSVRGGDRTSYEQYF.

The chain uses TRBV7-8 and TRBJ2-7, with 10 bases lining up with TRBD2. CDR3 length: 16 residues. The V segment lost 5 bases and the J segment 3 bases; nucleotides outside the gene matches: 10. In germline, CDR1 is SGHVS, CDR2 FQNEAQ. The CDR3 coding sequence is TGTGCCAGCAGCCTAGTAGCGGGAGGAGGGGTCTACGAGCAGTACTTC. This sequence encodes CASSLVAGGGVYEQYF. The whole variable domain, remainder taken from reference TRBV7-8 and TRBJ2-7, is GAGVSQSPRYKVAKRGQDVALRCDPISGHVSLFWYQQALGQGPEFLTYFQNEAQLDKSGLPSDRFFAERPEGSVSTLKIQRTQQEDSAVYLCASSLVAGGGVYEQYFGPGTRLTVT.

The chain links TRBV27 to TRBJ1-4; the D gene is possibly TRBD1 (5 bases). The V gene's germline CDR1 is MNHEY and CDR2 SMNVEV (reference sequence). Trimming stripped 3 bases from V and 2 bases from J, with 7 bases between. The CDR3 is made up of 14 amino acids. Written as DNA, the CDR3 is TGTGCCAGCAGTTTTCGACAGACTAATGAAAAACTGTTTTTT. Its protein product is CASSFRQTNEKLFF.

This sequence joins TRBV4-1 and TRBJ1-5; 9 bases are a match to TRBD1. Germline loops: CDR1 MGHRA, CDR2 YSYEKL. The CDR3 is 19 amino acids. Germline trimming cut 2 bases from V and 4 bases from J; bases unmatched to any gene: 15. CDR3 nucleotide sequence: TGCGCCAGCAGCCAACTCCCAAGGCGTACAGGGGGCGGTAATCAGCCCCAGCATTTT. This translates into CASSQLPRRTGGGNQPQHF.

The chain uses TRBV5-1 and TRBJ2-7; either TRBD1 or TRBD2 may fit D (5 bases each). The CDR3 is 14 residues long. V lost 3 bases, J lost 1 base, and 11 bases lay in between. Germline values: CDR1 SGHRS, CDR2 YFSETQ. The CDR3 region is CASSSGRQSYEQYF. The CDR3 DNA is TGCGCCAGCAGCTCGGGAAGACAGTCCTACGAGCAGTACTTC.

This clone was seen a single time. The V call is TRBV27, the J call TRBJ2-3; D not certain. CDR1 is MNHEY, CDR2 SMNVEV, per germline (reference sequence). The CDR3 spans 14 residues. Trimming removed 5 bases at V and 1 base at J, with 10 bases between. CDR3 amino acids: CASSPWVGTDTQYF. The CDR3, as DNA: TGTGCCAGCAGTCCGTGGGTGGGCACAGATACGCAGTATTTT.

The genes are TRBV19 and TRBJ2-7; a weak D match, TRBD1 (5 bases). This CDR3 spans 13 amino acids. Per germline, CDR1 LNHDA and CDR2 SQIVND (reference sequence). Trimming removed 5 bases at V and 2 bases at J, with 10 bases between. CDR3 nucleotides: TGTGCCAGTAGTGGGGCCCCCCCCTACGAGCAGTACTTC. The encoded protein is CASSGAPPYEQYF.

J is TRBJ2-1 and V is TRBV5-1; perhaps TRBD2 as D (6 bases). V lost 5 bases to trimming and J lost 3 bases, with 12 bases between them. The CDR3 is 14 residues long. Germline CDR1 is SGHRS and CDR2 is YFSETQ. In DNA, the CDR3 is TGCGCCAGCAGGGGAGGAGGGTACTACAATGAGCAGTTCTTC. Amino acid sequence: CASRGGGYYNEQFF.

The genes are TRBV7-9 and TRBJ2-2; tentative D call: TRBD2 (6 bases). The V gene's germline CDR1 is SEHNR and CDR2 FQNEAQ (reference sequence). Trimming cost V 5 bases and J 6 bases, with 16 bases left between them. The CDR3 contains 15 residues. Here the CDR3 reads CASSGGSRVPGELFF. CDR3 nucleotide sequence: TGTGCCAGCAGCGGGGGGAGCAGGGTCCCCGGGGAGCTGTTTTTT.

This chain joins TRBV7-9 and TRBJ2-7, with D perhaps TRBD1 (6 bases). V was pared by 5 bases and J by 2 bases, with 19 bases between. From germline, CDR1 is SEHNR and CDR2 FQNEAQ (reference sequence). CDR3 length: 16 residues. The CDR3 nucleotides are TGTGCCAGCAGCCTGCCTGGACTGACAGGAGCCTACGAGCAGTACTTC. Amino acid sequence: CASSLPGLTGAYEQYF.

The J gene is TRBJ2-6, the V gene TRBV28; D call uncertain. Trimming removed 10 bases at V and 0 bases at J, with 13 bases between. CDR1 MDHEN and CDR2 SYDVKM come from the germline V gene. CDR3 length: 15 residues. The CDR3 DNA follows: TGTGCCATCACAGAGAGCACCTCTGGGGCCAACGTCCTGACTTTC. It yields the protein CAITESTSGANVLTF.

CDR3 sequence (DNA): TGTGCCAGCAGTTCGGGCTTCACAGATACGCAGTATTTT. This gives the protein CASSSGFTDTQYF. V usage is TRBV9 and J usage is TRBJ2-3; D is unresolved. V gave up 5 bases and J gave up 2 bases, with 9 bases separating them. The length of the CDR3 is 13 residues. The germline V gene has CDR1 SGDLS and CDR2 YYNGEE.

The chain carries TRBV4-2 and TRBJ2-3; D unresolved. This CDR3 has 15 amino acids. Germline V gene sequence: CDR1 LGHNA, CDR2 YNFKEQ. The V and J ends lost 0 bases and 4 bases respectively, with 11 bases between them. CDR3 residues: CASSQEPDRADTQYF. The CDR3 DNA sequence: TGTGCCAGCAGCCAAGAGCCGGACCGGGCAGATACGCAGTATTTT.